One and the same sample provided the 18 T cell receptor beta chains below, sequenced in a study of shared clonotypes between healthy human individuals. Some clones are missing from TCRdb's copy, which holds only in-frame ones; the method was immunoSEQ multiplex PCR. Found here are around 1.1 million clones, roughly 77% of them singletons; the top ten hold over 0.8%. Material: memory CD4+ T cells from PBMCs. Subset in this sample: CD45RA-negative fraction. The origin of the receptors is a man aged 18-30 years in good health. Some clones in this sample may be carry-over from other donors' samples.

The V gene is TRBV10-2, the J gene TRBJ1-5, with unresolved D. The length of the CDR3 is 17 residues. The germline V gene has CDR1 WSHSY and CDR2 SAAADI. V gave up 4 bases and J gave up 2 bases, with 18 bases separating them. CDR3 region: CASSVFKTPEGNQPQHF. The DNA of the CDR3 is TGCGCCAGCAGTGTATTTAAAACCCCTGAGGGCAATCAGCCCCAGCATTTT.

This chain connects TRBV6-5 to TRBJ2-5; 8 positions match TRBD2. This CDR3 spans 13 amino acids. V shed 6 bases and J 7 bases; nucleotides not matched to a gene: 7. CDR1 and CDR2 from the germline V gene are MNHEY and SVGAGI. The CDR3 region is CASSSGLARTQYF. The CDR3 bases are TGTGCCAGCAGCTCCGGACTAGCTAGGACCCAGTACTTC.

The rearrangement joins TRBV10-3 to TRBJ2-1; unclear D gene. CDR3 size: 15 residues. Germline V CDR1 and CDR2: ENHRY, SYGVKD. V was trimmed by 0 bases and J by 3 bases, leaving 9 bases between them. This CDR3 is CAISESPALYNEQFF. CDR3 DNA: TGTGCCATCAGTGAGTCCCCCGCTCTCTACAATGAGCAGTTCTTC.

This chain connects TRBV6-1 to TRBJ2-7; D uncertain. The CDR3 spans 12 residues. Trimming stripped 5 bases from V and 3 bases from J, with 8 bases between. Germline CDR1 reads MNHNS; CDR2 reads SASEGT. CDR3 in DNA: TGTGCCAGCAGTACATCCGTCTACGAGCAGTACTTC. This sequence encodes CASSTSVYEQYF.

This clone occurred once. A far bigger clonotype differs at one base, so this is likely a read error. The sample contains more than one DNA sequence encoding this CDR3. The rearrangement links TRBV30 to TRBJ2-7; 8 bases align to TRBD2. The CDR3 sequence is 15 residues long. Trimming took 0 bases from V and 3 from J; bases not matched to a gene: 7. CDR1 and CDR2 from the germline V gene are GTSNPN and SVGIG (reference sequence). CDR3 sequence: CAWSVRREGFYEQYF. CDR3 nucleotides: TGTGCCTGGAGTGTACGACGGGAGGGCTTCTACGAGCAGTACTTC. Full variable domain (missing parts from reference TRBV30 and TRBJ2-7): SQTIHQWPATLVQPVGSPLSLECTVEGTSNPNLYWYRQAAGRGLQLLFYSVGIGQISSEVPQNLSASRPQDRQFILSSKKLLLSDSGFYLCAWSVRREGFYEQYFGPGTRLTVT.

The V gene is TRBV30, the J gene TRBJ2-2, with D perhaps matching TRBD1 (5 bases). There are 13 residues in the CDR3. Trimming removed 4 bases from V and 5 bases from J, with 11 bases in between. Germline lookup yields CDR1 GTSNPN and CDR2 SVGIG (reference sequence). CDR3 DNA: TGTGCCTGGAAGTCCAGGGCGACCGGGGAGCTGTTTTTT. Amino acids: CAWKSRATGELFF.

The chain links TRBV6-1 to TRBJ2-7; D is ambiguous. The CDR3 is 16 residues long. V dropped 4 bases and J dropped 2 bases, with 18 bases sitting between them. Germline-derived CDR1 and CDR2 are MNHNS and SASEGT. The CDR3 loop is CASSGKVYRSPYEQYF. In DNA, the CDR3 is TGTGCCAGCAGTGGGAAGGTGTACCGGTCCCCCTACGAGCAGTACTTC.

V gene TRBV9 combines with J gene TRBJ1-1; D is unclear. The V end lost 4 bases, the J end lost 1 base, and 20 bases lay between the germline ends. The CDR3 is 17 residues long. CDR1 and CDR2 (germline): SGDLS, YYNGEE. DNA of the CDR3: TGTGCCAGCAGCCCACACCCCGGAACAGCATCGAACACTGAAGCTTTCTTT. It codes for CASSPHPGTASNTEAFF.

The CDR3 region has the DNA TGTGCCAGCAGCCCTCTCCGGGGGCAGCGCACTGAAGCTTTCTTT. It codes for CASSPLRGQRTEAFF. The rearrangement joins TRBV28 to TRBJ1-1, with D tentatively TRBD1 (6 bases). V gave up 6 bases and J gave up 4 bases, with 18 bases separating them. The CDR3 is 15 residues long. Germline CDR1 and CDR2: MDHEN and SYDVKM.

The chain uses TRBV9 and TRBJ1-1; D remains ambiguous. The CDR3 runs to 14 residues. Germline V lookup: CDR1 SGDLS, CDR2 YYNGEE. Trimming removed 0 bases from V and 6 bases from J, with 12 bases in between. The CDR3: CASSVEVGNAEAFF. The CDR3 coding sequence is TGTGCCAGCAGCGTAGAAGTGGGCAACGCTGAAGCTTTCTTT.

On this clone: Other DNA sequences in this specimen translate into the identical CDR3. The chain employs TRBV5-1 and TRBJ2-7; D is ambiguous. Per the germline V gene, CDR1 is SGHRS and CDR2 is YFSETQ. The V and J ends lost 2 bases and 0 bases respectively, with 9 bases between them. The CDR3 has 14 amino acids. The CDR3 DNA reads as TGCGCCAGCAGCTTAGGCAGTGGCTCCTACGAGCAGTACTTC. It is translated as CASSLGSGSYEQYF.

Details on this clone: Other DNA sequences in this sample translate to the same CDR3. V gene TRBV10-1 combines with J gene TRBJ2-5, with D unclear. Trimming took off 0 bases at V and 2 bases at J, with 7 bases between the two ends. Germline CDR1 is WNHNN and CDR2 is SYGVQD (reference sequence). This CDR3 has 14 amino acids. The CDR3, as DNA: TGCGCCAGCAGTGAGTCGTCAGCGCAAGAGACCCAGTACTTC. Its protein is CASSESSAQETQYF.

The chain links TRBV28 to TRBJ1-1, with 8 positions matching TRBD1. Per germline, CDR1 MDHEN and CDR2 SYDVKM. The CDR3 contains 18 residues. Germline trimming cut 5 bases from V and 0 bases from J; bases unmatched to any gene: 14. The CDR3 DNA reads TGTGCCAGCAGTGAAGGACAGGGCAGGGGGGCGTTGAACACTGAAGCTTTCTTT. The encoded protein is CASSEGQGRGALNTEAFF.

Only a few counts were recorded for this clone. The chain has TRBV9 and TRBJ2-5; the match to TRBD2 covers 7 bases. The ends lost 0 bases at V and 4 bases at J; junction bases unmatched: 12. This CDR3 spans 17 amino acids. Germline CDR1 is SGDLS and CDR2 is YYNGEE. The CDR3 region has the DNA TGTGCCAGCAGCGTAGAAGCAGTAGCGGGTGGGGGAGAGACCCAGTACTTC. Encoded protein: CASSVEAVAGGGETQYF.

The rearrangement uses TRBV28 and TRBJ1-1; tentatively, D is TRBD1 (5 bases). Germline V CDR1 and CDR2: MDHEN, SYDVKM. The CDR3 is 13 residues long. V was shortened by 8 bases and J by 3 bases, with 13 bases between the two germline ends. Here the CDR3 reads CASGRGGYTEAFF. The CDR3 nucleotides read TGTGCCAGCGGTAGGGGCGGATACACTGAAGCTTTCTTT.

The chain has TRBV5-1 and TRBJ2-7; D is undetermined. Germline CDR1 and CDR2: SGHRS and YFSETQ. The CDR3 extends over 16 amino acids. The ends were cut back, 0 bases at V and 0 bases at J, with 13 bases in the middle. CDR3 DNA: TGCGCCAGCAGCTTGGATTCGCACAGCAGCTCCTACGAGCAGTACTTC. Protein: CASSLDSHSSSYEQYF.

The V and J genes are TRBV30 and TRBJ2-7, with TRBD1 identical over 8 bases. Germline V lookup: CDR1 GTSNPN, CDR2 SVGIG (reference sequence). The length of the CDR3 is 12 residues. With 8 bases clipped from V and 3 bases from J, the junction kept 6 bases outside the gene matches. CDR3 sequence: CAGQQGGYEQYF. Here the CDR3 DNA reads TGTGCCGGTCAACAGGGGGGCTACGAGCAGTACTTC.

This chain uses TRBV28 with TRBJ2-5; 10 positions agree with TRBD1. This CDR3 is built from 15 residues. Per the germline V gene, CDR1 is MDHEN and CDR2 is SYDVKM. J gave up 3 bases and V 5 bases, and 6 bases lay outside the gene matches. The CDR3 DNA reads as TGTGCCAGCAGTGGAACCGGGACAGGGGAAGAGACCCAGTACTTC. Translating gives CASSGTGTGEETQYF.